Each of the 32 T cell receptor beta chains below was sequenced from the same sample in a study of shared clonotypes between healthy human individuals. Assay: immunoSEQ multiplex PCR; the TCRdb copy retains only in-frame clones and omits some. The sample records 300,000 or so clones, around 72% being singletons. The sequencing input was memory CD4+ T cells sorted from blood. As for subset: CD45RA-negative fraction. These receptors all come from a young man in good health.

Regarding this clone: The sample carries other DNA sequences with the same CDR3. This sequence joins TRBV19 and TRBJ2-1, with D uncertain. Germline V gene data show CDR1 as LNHDA and CDR2 as SQIVND (reference sequence). V dropped 3 bases and J dropped 5 bases, with 8 bases sitting between them. The CDR3 totals 13 residues. In DNA form, the CDR3 reads TGTGCCAGTAGTATCAACAGTAACAATGAGCAGTTCTTC. As protein: CASSINSNNEQFF.

This sequence joins TRBV9 and TRBJ1-3; D ambiguous. The germline V gene has CDR1 SGDLS and CDR2 YYNGEE. The CDR3 is 15 residues long. With 0 bases removed from V and 4 bases from J, the gap between germline ends came to 11 bases. The CDR3 loop is CASSVDSLSGNTIYF. The CDR3 region has the DNA TGTGCCAGCAGCGTAGACAGCCTCTCCGGAAACACCATATATTTT. Full variable domain (outside the CDR3, taken from reference TRBV9 and TRBJ1-3): DSGVTQTPKHLITATGQRVTLRCSPRSGDLSVYWYQQSLDQGLQFLIQYYNGEERAKGNILERFSAQQFPDLHSELNLSSLELGDSALYFCASSVDSLSGNTIYFGEGSWLTVV.

The rearrangement uses TRBV28 and TRBJ2-2; 8 bases are a match to TRBD2. J lost 4 bases, V lost 6 bases, and 7 bases had no gene match. The CDR3 totals 15 residues. In germline, CDR1 is MDHEN, CDR2 SYDVKM. The CDR3 DNA is TGTGCCAGCAGGGTGACTAGCGCCGGCACCGGGGAGCTGTTTTTT. It is translated as CASRVTSAGTGELFF.

The chain recombines TRBV12-5 with TRBJ2-1, with 14 bases matching TRBD2. J was trimmed by 0 bases and V by 3 bases; bases with no gene match: 10. Germline values: CDR1 LGHNT, CDR2 FRNRAP. The CDR3 loop spans 20 amino acids. The CDR3 DNA reads TGTGCTAGTGGTTTCTCGGGACTAGCGGGAGCCAAGAGCTCCTACAATGAGCAGTTCTTC. This translates into CASGFSGLAGAKSSYNEQFF.

J is TRBJ2-3 and V is TRBV5-1; TRBD2 agrees at 16 bases. CDR1 is SGHRS, CDR2 YFSETQ, per germline. V gave up 4 bases and J gave up 8 bases; unmatched junction bases: 16. The CDR3 covers 19 residues. As DNA, the CDR3 is TGCGCCAGCAGCCTATCGACGGCAACCGGGACTAGCGGGAGGGGTACGCAGTATTTT. As protein: CASSLSTATGTSGRGTQYF.

This chain links TRBV27 with TRBJ2-1; 9 bases line up with TRBD2. Germline V lookup: CDR1 MNHEY, CDR2 SMNVEV (reference sequence). The ends lost 5 bases at V and 1 base at J; junction bases unmatched: 6. This CDR3 has 16 amino acids. The CDR3 DNA is TGTGCCAGCAGTCCTGTTAGCGGGAGATCCTACAATGAGCAGTTCTTC. Amino acid sequence: CASSPVSGRSYNEQFF.

The gene calls are TRBV2 and TRBJ2-5, with a tentative D call TRBD2 (5 bases). The CDR3 spans 12 residues. The ends were cut back, 7 bases at V and 2 bases at J, with 8 bases in the middle. Per germline, CDR1 SNHLY and CDR2 FYNNEI. CDR3 residues: CASKEEQETQYF. As DNA, the CDR3 is TGTGCCAGCAAGGAGGAGCAAGAGACCCAGTACTTC.

The CDR3 here is CASSQPGQGTGEQFF. The CDR3 DNA is TGCGCCAGCAGCCAGCCGGGACAGGGGACGGGTGAGCAGTTCTTC. J is TRBJ2-1 and V is TRBV5-1, with 10 bases matching TRBD1. V dropped 4 bases and J dropped 9; count of bases not matched to a gene: 10. The CDR3 extends over 15 amino acids. Germline lookup yields CDR1 SGHRS and CDR2 YFSETQ.

This chain links TRBV18 with TRBJ2-2, with TRBD1 matching 7 bases. V dropped 3 bases and J dropped 3; count of bases not matched to a gene: 4. Per the germline V gene, CDR1 is KGHSH and CDR2 is LQKENI. The CDR3 covers 15 residues. Here the CDR3 reads CASSPGTVYTGELFF. The CDR3 bases are TGTGCCAGCTCACCCGGGACAGTTTACACCGGGGAGCTGTTTTTT.

This clone appeared once. The chain joins TRBV12-5 to TRBJ2-5; D perhaps matches TRBD2 (6 bases). The germline V gene has CDR1 LGHNT and CDR2 FRNRAP. CDR3 length: 15 residues. V was clipped by 1 base and J by 2 bases, with 11 bases between them. CDR3 sequence reads: CASGLGTSGQETQYF. The DNA for the CDR3 is TGTGCTAGTGGTTTGGGCACGAGCGGGCAAGAGACCCAGTACTTC. Combining the CDR3 with reference TRBV12-5 and TRBJ2-5 gives the whole variable domain DARVTQTPRHKVTEMGQEVTMRCQPILGHNTVFWYRQTMMQGLELLAYFRNRAPLDDSGMPKDRFSAEMPDATLATLKIQPSEPRDSAVYFCASGLGTSGQETQYFGPGTRLLVL.

This sequence joins TRBV19 and TRBJ2-3; TRBD1 or TRBD2 may be the D gene (6 bases each). CDR3 size: 17 residues. Germline V gene lookup returns CDR1 LNHDA and CDR2 SQIVND (reference sequence). With 1 base removed from V and 0 bases from J, the gap between germline ends came to 14 bases. The CDR3 sequence: CASSIGGAESSTDTQYF. The CDR3, as DNA: TGTGCCAGTAGTATAGGGGGGGCAGAGTCTAGCACAGATACGCAGTATTTT.

This clone was seen a few times. Other DNA sequences in this specimen translate into the identical CDR3. The gene calls are TRBV5-4 and TRBJ2-2; D gene uncertain. Germline V gives CDR1 SGHNT, CDR2 YYREEE (reference sequence). The V end was cut by 2 bases, the J end by 2 bases, with 10 bases between. CDR3 length: 15 residues. CDR3 sequence reads: CASSFGVRNTGELFF. The CDR3 DNA reads TGTGCCAGCAGCTTCGGCGTCCGAAACACCGGGGAGCTGTTTTTT.

This clone was picked up one time. This chain links TRBV11-2 with TRBJ2-7; TRBD1 is a possible D gene (6 bases). Germline CDR1 reads SGHAT; CDR2 reads FQNNGV. Trimming removed 3 bases at V and 0 bases at J, with 15 bases between. There are 16 residues in the CDR3. The CDR3 sequence is CASSFSGQNPSYEQYF. The CDR3, as DNA: TGTGCCAGCAGCTTTTCGGGACAAAACCCCTCCTACGAGCAGTACTTC.

Turning to this clone: Compared with germline, one end of the junction differs, possibly owing to a read error. V and J are TRBV10-3 and TRBJ2-7; D not resolved. Germline CDR1 and CDR2: ENHRY and SYGVKD. There are 12 residues in the CDR3. The CDR3 coding sequence is TGTGCCATCAGTGAGTCTGGACGCTCTCAAAGTTTC. Protein sequence: CAISESGRSQSF.

The V and J genes are TRBV7-9 and TRBJ2-6; no clear D gene. CDR3 size: 14 residues. Germline CDR1 reads SEHNR; CDR2 reads FQNEAQ (reference sequence). The V gene lost 10 bases and the J gene lost 2 bases, with 12 bases spanning the gap. In DNA form, the CDR3 reads TGTGCCATCTCGATATTAGCTGGGGCCAACGTCCTGACTTTC. As protein: CAISILAGANVLTF.

The chain links TRBV7-9 to TRBJ1-5; 8 bases are shared with TRBD1. Germline CDR1 reads SEHNR; CDR2 reads FQNEAQ (reference sequence). This CDR3 is built from 14 residues. Unmatched junction bases numbered 7, after V lost 5 bases and J lost 7 bases. The CDR3 region has the DNA TGTGCCAGCAGCCTTACAGGGGGTCGGCAGCCCCAGCATTTT. This codes for CASSLTGGRQPQHF.

The chain carries TRBV6-6 and TRBJ2-5; D gene uncertain. The V end lost 3 bases, the J end lost 6 bases, and 17 bases lay between the germline ends. The germline V gene has CDR1 MNHNY and CDR2 SVGAGI (reference sequence). This CDR3 is 15 amino acids long. CDR3 nucleotides: TGTGCCAGCAGTTATGAGCTTATGGGGTCCCAGACCCAGTACTTC. Protein product: CASSYELMGSQTQYF.

The chain joins TRBV25-1 to TRBJ2-2; maybe TRBD1 (6 bases). The germline V and J ends were trimmed by 0 bases and 3 bases, with 14 bases remaining between them. The CDR3 is 17 residues long. From germline, CDR1 is MGHDK and CDR2 SYGVNS. CDR3 sequence reads: CASSEYPGAGDTGELFF. The CDR3, as DNA: TGTGCCAGCAGTGAATATCCCGGCGCAGGGGACACCGGGGAGCTGTTTTTT.

As regards this clone: Other DNA sequences from this sample encode an identical CDR3 as well. The chain has TRBV5-4 and TRBJ2-5; no clear D. The CDR3 runs 13 residues. The germline V gene encodes CDR1 SGHNT and CDR2 YYREEE (reference sequence). The germline V and J ends were trimmed by 1 base and 2 bases, with 6 bases remaining between them. The CDR3 DNA reads TGTGCCAGCAGCTTGCCCAGTCAAGAGACCCAGTACTTC. This gives the protein CASSLPSQETQYF.

The gene calls are TRBV5-4 and TRBJ2-7; D is ambiguous. CDR3 length equals 12 residues. With 3 bases removed from V and 6 bases from J, the gap between germline ends came to 10 bases. Germline V gives CDR1 SGHNT, CDR2 YYREEE (reference sequence). CDR3 protein: CASSSLGGEQYF. Here the CDR3 DNA reads TGTGCCAGCAGCTCGCTCGGCGGCGAGCAGTACTTC. The complete variable domain, with remaining parts taken from reference TRBV5-4 and TRBJ2-7, reads ETGVTQSPTHLIKTRGQQVTLRCSSQSGHNTVSWYQQALGQGPQFIFQYYREEENGRGNFPPRFSGLQFPNYSSELNVNALELDDSALYLCASSSLGGEQYFGPGTRLTVT.

This chain uses TRBV5-1 with TRBJ1-5, with 8 bases lining up with TRBD1. Germline V gene lookup returns CDR1 SGHRS and CDR2 YFSETQ. V lost 4 bases, J lost 7 bases, and 10 bases stayed unmatched. The CDR3 sequence is 15 residues long. In DNA, the CDR3 is TGCGCCAGCAGCCAAGCAGGGGGCGCAGGCCAGCCCCAGCATTTT. This codes for CASSQAGGAGQPQHF.

The V gene is TRBV6-1, the J gene TRBJ1-1, with 8 bases aligning to TRBD1. CDR1 and CDR2 (germline): MNHNS, SASEGT. V lost 3 bases to trimming and J lost 4 bases; unmatched junction nucleotides: 7. The CDR3 has 15 amino acids. As DNA, the CDR3 is TGTGCCAGCAGTGATTACAGGGGGAGGACCACTGAAGCTTTCTTT. Its translation: CASSDYRGRTTEAFF.

The chain links TRBV7-9 to TRBJ2-7; weak D call: TRBD2 (5 bases). Per germline, CDR1 SEHNR and CDR2 FQNEAQ (reference sequence). This CDR3 is built from 14 residues. V lost 2 bases and J lost 1, with 9 bases in between. CDR3 protein: CASSLSGSSYEQYF. The CDR3 DNA reads TGTGCCAGCAGCTTAAGCGGCAGTTCCTACGAGCAGTACTTC.

A few counts support this clone. V usage is TRBV5-6 and J usage is TRBJ2-1, with unresolved D. Germline V gene lookup returns CDR1 SGHDT and CDR2 YYEEEE. Trimming stripped 4 bases from V and 0 bases from J, with 14 bases between. CDR3 length equals 16 residues. In DNA, the CDR3 is TGTGCCAGCAGCCGCGGACCCTCCGCCTCCTACAATGAGCAGTTCTTC. Protein: CASSRGPSASYNEQFF.

Turning to this clone: This may be a read error, as it is one base from a much larger clone. The chain couples TRBV6-1 to TRBJ1-5; D gene uncertain. This CDR3 region has 16 residues. Germline loops: CDR1 MNHNS, CDR2 SASEGT. In DNA form, the CDR3 reads TGTGCCGGCAGTGCTGTCATCCCCAACCAGGCCCAGCCCCAGCATTTT. Encoded protein: CAGSAVIPNQAQPQHF.

This clone showed up many times. The gene calls are TRBV2 and TRBJ2-4; unclear D gene. CDR1 and CDR2 from the germline V gene are SNHLY and FYNNEI. This CDR3 has 14 residues. Trimming took 6 bases from V and 0 from J, leaving 9 bases between them. CDR3 DNA: TGTGCCAGCAGCCTCAAGATAGCCAAAAACATTCAGTACTTC. This codes for CASSLKIAKNIQYF.

Only a few counts were recorded for this clone. The V call is TRBV7-9, the J call TRBJ2-5; no definite D call. V was shortened by 1 base and J by 6 bases, with 12 bases between the two germline ends. The CDR3 consists of 14 residues. The germline V gene has CDR1 SEHNR and CDR2 FQNEAQ (reference sequence). The CDR3 DNA is TGTGCCAGCAGCTTAGATCAGTCTCAAAAGACCCAGTACTTC. This codes for CASSLDQSQKTQYF.

This chain joins TRBV19 and TRBJ2-1; 13 bases fit TRBD2. With 5 bases clipped from V and 4 bases from J, the junction kept 5 bases outside the gene matches. The CDR3 length is 16 residues. Germline values: CDR1 LNHDA, CDR2 SQIVND (reference sequence). The CDR3 loop is CASSRLAGGVYNEQFF. The DNA for the CDR3 is TGTGCCAGTAGTCGACTAGCGGGAGGCGTTTACAATGAGCAGTTCTTC. Combining the CDR3 with reference TRBV19 and TRBJ2-1 gives the whole variable domain DGGITQSPKYLFRKEGQNVTLSCEQNLNHDAMYWYRQDPGQGLRLIYYSQIVNDFQKGDIAEGYSVSREKKESFPLTVTSAQKNPTAFYLCASSRLAGGVYNEQFFGPGTRLTVL.

The V call is TRBV5-1, the J call TRBJ2-1, with 9 bases that match TRBD1. V dropped 4 bases and J dropped 8; count of bases not matched to a gene: 10. The CDR3 runs to 15 residues. In germline, CDR1 is SGHRS, CDR2 YFSETQ. The CDR3 is CASSISGQGLHEQFF. In DNA form, the CDR3 reads TGCGCCAGCAGCATATCGGGACAGGGCCTGCATGAGCAGTTCTTC. The full variable domain, in which reference TRBV5-1 and TRBJ2-1 provide the parts outside the CDR3, is KAGVTQTPRYLIKTRGQQVTLSCSPISGHRSVSWYQQTPGQGLQFLFEYFSETQRNKGNFPGRFSGRQFSNSRSEMNVSTLELGDSALYLCASSISGQGLHEQFFGPGTRLTVL.

The chain links TRBV20-1 to TRBJ2-1; no definite D call. The length of the CDR3 is 10 residues. V gave up 3 bases and J gave up 10 bases, with 7 bases separating them. Germline lookup yields CDR1 DFQATT and CDR2 SNEGSKA (reference sequence). The CDR3 here is CSASFVEQFF. The CDR3 region has the DNA TGCAGTGCTAGTTTTGTAGAGCAGTTCTTC.

This chain connects TRBV25-1 to TRBJ2-1, with D maybe TRBD2 (7 bases). Trimming cost V 8 bases and J 10 bases, with 21 bases left between them. CDR3 size: 14 residues. Germline-derived CDR1 and CDR2 are MGHDK and SYGVNS. CDR3 bases: TGTGCCAGCGCTAGGGGGGGAAGGAATGAAGAGCAGTTCTTC. Residues: CASARGGRNEEQFF. Combining the CDR3 with reference TRBV25-1 and TRBJ2-1 gives the whole variable domain EADIYQTPRYLVIGTGKKITLECSQTMGHDKMYWYQQDPGMELHLIHYSYGVNSTEKGDLSSESTVSRIRTEHFPLTLESARPSHTSQYLCASARGGRNEEQFFGPGTRLTVL.

The chain joins TRBV28 to TRBJ2-3; D may be TRBD1 (6 bases). Germline V gives CDR1 MDHEN, CDR2 SYDVKM. The CDR3 is made up of 15 amino acids. Trimming took off 7 bases at V and 3 bases at J, with 17 bases between the two ends. For the CDR3, the DNA is TGTGCCAGCACCTATGGGGGCTCGAATACAGATACGCAGTATTTT. Encoded protein: CASTYGGSNTDTQYF.